A single sample is the source of the 7 T cell receptor beta chains below, sequenced in a study of beta chain features in type 1 diabetes. Study observations and caveats: Type 1 diabetes patients had moderately but significantly shorter TCRB CDR3s in all four CD4+ subsets.

Which antigens these TCRs recognize remains unknown. Expressed TCRB transcripts were sequenced because the isolated RNA had all been reverse transcribed beforehand. TCRdb's table, derived via immunoSEQ multiplex PCR, lists solely in-frame clones and lacks some. Here the sample spans about 700,000 clones, roughly an eighth being singletons. The material sequenced was naive CD4+ T cells from blood. The receptors stem from a man aged 18-30 years with type 1 diabetes.

In this sample, this clone turned up a few times. The V call is TRBV7-3, the J call TRBJ2-2; 10 bases are shared with TRBD2. Germline V gives CDR1 SGHTA, CDR2 FQGTGA. This CDR3 region has 16 residues. The V and J ends lost 3 bases and 5 bases, in that order; junction bases with no gene match: 6. CDR3 amino acids: CASSFLPGLATGELFF. The CDR3 DNA reads TGTGCCAGCAGCTTTTTACCGGGACTAGCGACCGGGGAGCTGTTTTTT.

The sample holds a few counts of this clone. The chain carries TRBV28 and TRBJ2-5, with D possibly called TRBD1 or TRBD2 (5 bases each). The CDR3 is made up of 17 amino acids. The V gene lost 5 bases and the J gene lost 5 bases, with 24 bases spanning the gap. Germline CDR1 MDHEN, CDR2 SYDVKM. The CDR3 is CASSATRVWGSRETQYF. The CDR3 DNA is TGTGCCAGCAGTGCTACCCGTGTTTGGGGGAGTCGGGAGACCCAGTACTTC.

The rearrangement links TRBV2 to TRBJ1-1; D not resolved. Germline-derived CDR1 and CDR2 are SNHLY and FYNNEI. V was cut by 3 bases and J by 1 base, with 9 bases left in between. This CDR3 region has 14 residues. CDR3 protein: CASSDGVGNTEAFF. The CDR3 DNA reads TGTGCCAGCAGTGATGGGGTGGGGAACACTGAAGCTTTCTTT.

This clone was seen a handful of times. CDR3 bases: TGCGCCAGCAGCTTACAGGATGAGAGAATCGAGCAGTACTTC. It translates to CASSLQDERIEQYF. The rearrangement links TRBV5-1 to TRBJ2-7; tentatively, D is TRBD1 (5 bases). V was cut by 2 bases and J by 6 bases, with 15 bases left in between. The V gene's germline CDR1 is SGHRS and CDR2 YFSETQ. This CDR3 region has 14 residues.

The chain carries TRBV23-1 and TRBJ2-3; D may correspond to TRBD1 or TRBD2 (5 bases each). TRBV23-1 is an ORF, with its function uncertain. The CDR3 contains 13 residues. V lost 8 bases and J 5 bases, leaving 14 bases between the germline ends. The CDR3: CASGGARLDTQYF. CDR3 nucleotide sequence: TGCGCCAGCGGGGGTGCGCGGTTAGATACGCAGTATTTT.

This clone has more than one count but fewer than ten. The V and J genes are TRBV19 and TRBJ1-5, with 8 bases aligning to TRBD1. Germline V gene data show CDR1 as LNHDA and CDR2 as SQIVND (reference sequence). V lost 5 bases to trimming and J lost 2 bases; unmatched junction nucleotides: 5. The CDR3 is 15 amino acids. CDR3 DNA sequence: TGTGCCAGTAGTCGAGCGGGACAGGGCAATCAGCCCCAGCATTTT. Translation gives CASSRAGQGNQPQHF.

This clone has only a few counts. The chain recombines TRBV21-1 with TRBJ2-7; the table's TRBD1 call for D was not verified on the DNA. TRBV21-1 is assigned pseudogene status. The CDR3 length is 14 residues. CDR3 loop: CASSFPRGHYEQYF. CDR3 sequence (DNA): TGTGCCAGCAGCTTCCCCAGGGGTCACTACGAGCAGTACTTC.